What follows are 24 T cell receptor beta chains derived from one specimen sequenced in a study of response to subunit inactivated influenza vaccine. TCRdb reprocessed the RT-PCR reads via MiXCR and lists one record per CDR3 protein. The table shows about 780,000 distinct CDR3 sequences, with about a fifth occurring only once. Here the sequenced sample was PBMCs from blood, taken approximately 5 days after vaccination. These receptors all come from a man in his forties or fifties who received an inactivated influenza vaccine.

This chain links TRBV15 with TRBJ2-7, with D perhaps TRBD1 (6 bases). This CDR3 is built from 15 residues. The V gene lost 5 bases and the J gene lost 1 base, with 15 bases spanning the gap. CDR1 is LNHNV, CDR2 YYDKDF, per germline (reference sequence). The CDR3 DNA is TGTGCCACCAGCGCAGGACAGACATTATCCTACGAGCAGTACTTC. Translated: CATSAGQTLSYEQYF.

The chain recombines TRBV28 with TRBJ2-4; no definite D call. Looked up from germline, CDR1 is MDHEN and CDR2 is SYDVKM. The V end was cut by 4 bases, the J end by 8 bases, with 15 bases between. CDR3 length: 14 amino acids. CDR3 DNA sequence: TGTGCCAGCAGTTCAACGACTCCTCGGGACATTCAGTACTTC. Translation: CASSSTTPRDIQYF.

This clonotype showed up just a few times. The chain employs TRBV20-1 and TRBJ1-2, with 9 bases identical to TRBD1. Germline CDR1 is DFQATT and CDR2 is SNEGSKA (reference sequence). The CDR3 contains 13 residues. V gave up 0 bases and J gave up 8 bases; unmatched junction bases: 4. The DNA for the CDR3 is TGCAGTGCTAGAGAGGTGACAGGGGGGGGCTACACCTTC. Translated, it gives CSAREVTGGGYTF.

A single count supports this clonotype. The V call is TRBV19, the J call TRBJ2-1, with a tentative D call TRBD2 (5 bases). Germline V gene sequence: CDR1 LNHDA, CDR2 SQIVND (reference sequence). V was trimmed by 0 bases and J by 6 bases, leaving 6 bases between them. This CDR3 is built from 13 residues. CDR3 nucleotide sequence: TGTGCCAGTAGTATAGATGGAGGCAATGAGCAGTTCTTC. Translated, it gives CASSIDGGNEQFF.

This clonotype appeared once. The V call is TRBV7-9, the J call TRBJ1-4; 8 bases match TRBD1. From germline, CDR1 is SEHNR and CDR2 FQNEAQ (reference sequence). The CDR3 sequence is 13 residues long. V was clipped by 5 bases and J by 7 bases; unmatched bases: 3. The DNA for the CDR3 is TGTGCCAGCAGCGTCGACAGGGGTGAAAAACTGTTTTTT. Translated: CASSVDRGEKLFF.

At least ten counts were recorded for this clonotype. The rearrangement links TRBV7-9 to TRBJ1-2; no clear D. The CDR3 has 16 residues. The V end was cut by 3 bases, the J end by 5 bases, with 19 bases between. Germline values: CDR1 SEHNR, CDR2 FQNEAQ (reference sequence). The CDR3: CASSLGNQHGYYGYTF. The CDR3 DNA is TGTGCCAGCAGCTTGGGCAATCAGCACGGCTATTATGGCTACACCTTC.

The table lists this clonotype with a few counts. The CDR3 DNA reads TGTGCCAGCAGCTTCGACAGGGGAAGGAATGAGCAGTTCTTC. Its translation is CASSFDRGRNEQFF. The rearrangement links TRBV7-2 to TRBJ2-1; TRBD1 matches at 8 bases. With 3 bases clipped from V and 7 bases from J, the junction kept 5 bases outside the gene matches. CDR1 and CDR2 from the germline V gene are SGHTA and FQGNSA. The CDR3 consists of 14 residues.

This clonotype was detected only a few times. The chain recombines TRBV12-3 or TRBV12-4 with TRBJ2-7, with a weak D call TRBD1 (6 bases). Trimming pared 2 bases from V and 7 bases from J, leaving 18 bases between. CDR3 length equals 15 residues. The CDR3 DNA follows: TGTGCCAGCAGTTTAAATCCACAGGGAGTTGGAGAGCAGTACTTC. Protein: CASSLNPQGVGEQYF.

This clonotype has only a few counts. V is TRBV4-2 and J is TRBJ2-7; 7 nucleotides line up with TRBD2. This CDR3 is 15 amino acids long. J was trimmed by 1 base and V by 1 base; bases with no gene match: 4. Per the germline V gene, CDR1 is LGHNA and CDR2 is YNFKEQ. CDR3 DNA sequence: TGTGCCAGCAGCCAAGTGGCGGGGGATTCCTACGAGCAGTACTTC. This sequence encodes CASSQVAGDSYEQYF.

This clonotype was counted a few times. V gene TRBV6-1 combines with J gene TRBJ2-3, with D uncertain. This CDR3 has 13 residues. Germline lookup yields CDR1 MNHNS and CDR2 SASEGT. V was trimmed by 6 bases and J by 4 bases, leaving 11 bases between them. CDR3 in DNA: TGTGCCAGCAGCCAGTTCCTCTCAGATACGCAGTATTTT. Its protein product is CASSQFLSDTQYF.

In this sample, this clonotype turned up a few times. V usage is TRBV24-1 and J usage is TRBJ2-7; TRBD1 is a possible D gene (6 bases). This CDR3 region has 15 residues. Trimming took off 3 bases at V and 0 bases at J, with 11 bases between the two ends. Germline lookup yields CDR1 KGHDR and CDR2 SFDVKD. CDR3 in amino acids: CATSDTYRDSYEQYF. The CDR3 DNA reads as TGTGCCACCAGTGATACCTACAGGGACTCCTACGAGCAGTACTTC.

This clonotype was observed many times. The chain has TRBV28 and TRBJ2-1; 9 nucleotides agree with TRBD2. The germline V gene encodes CDR1 MDHEN and CDR2 SYDVKM. V was pared by 2 bases and J by 2 bases, with 4 bases of the junction left unmatched. The CDR3 runs to 16 residues. The CDR3 protein is CASSLLTSGTYNEQFF. CDR3 sequence (DNA): TGTGCCAGCAGTTTACTGACTAGCGGAACCTACAATGAGCAGTTCTTC.

This clonotype has a handful of counts. V usage is TRBV5-1 and J usage is TRBJ2-5; possibly TRBD2 for D (6 bases). CDR1 and CDR2 (germline): SGHRS, YFSETQ. Trimming left V 0 bases short and J 4 bases short, with 13 bases between. The CDR3 has 15 amino acids. CDR3 nucleotide sequence: TGCGCCAGCAGCTTGGATGGCCAGGGAGGAGAGACCCAGTACTTC. It is translated as CASSLDGQGGETQYF.

In regard to this clonotype: The germline gene is not matched at one end of the junction; a read error may be the cause. V usage is TRBV5-1 and J usage is TRBJ2-3; 12 nucleotides agree with TRBD1. CDR3 size: 18 residues. CDR1 and CDR2 from the germline V gene are SGHRS and YFSETQ. In DNA, the CDR3 is TGCCCCAGCAGCAACCTGGGACAGGGGGCACTCAGCACAGATACGCAGTATTTT. Translating gives CPSSNLGQGALSTDTQYF.

The rearrangement joins TRBV4-1 to TRBJ2-7; 11 bases are a match to TRBD1. Germline V lookup: CDR1 MGHRA, CDR2 YSYEKL. CDR3 size: 16 residues. V shed 1 base and J 3 bases; nucleotides not matched to a gene: 5. The CDR3 loop reads CASSQVWGQGGYEQYF. The CDR3 coding sequence is TGCGCCAGCAGCCAAGTGTGGGGACAGGGGGGCTACGAGCAGTACTTC.

This clonotype was observed a handful of times. The V and J genes are TRBV6-1 and TRBJ2-5; TRBD2 might be the D (5 bases). The CDR3 sequence is 14 residues long. Trimming removed 6 bases from V and 4 bases from J, with 15 bases in between. Germline-derived CDR1 and CDR2 are MNHNS and SASEGT. The CDR3 region has the DNA TGTGCCAGCAGAGTCCGGGGAGACGGAGAGACCCAGTACTTC. It specifies CASRVRGDGETQYF.

V usage is TRBV5-1 and J usage is TRBJ2-1; 13 bases match TRBD2. This CDR3 region has 19 residues. Trimming took 4 bases from V and 4 from J; bases not matched to a gene: 14. Germline CDR1 SGHRS, CDR2 YFSETQ. CDR3 nucleotide sequence: TGCGCCAGCAGCGACGGACTAGCGGGGGCAGCTCGAAGGTACAATGAGCAGTTCTTC. Its translation is CASSDGLAGAARRYNEQFF.

The table lists this clonotype with a few counts. This sequence joins TRBV7-9 and TRBJ2-5; 7 bases line up with TRBD1. Germline V CDR1 and CDR2: SEHNR, FQNEAQ (reference sequence). The V and J ends lost 2 bases and 4 bases, in that order; junction bases with no gene match: 10. CDR3 length equals 16 residues. This CDR3 reads CASSLFVPTGRETQYF. The DNA of the CDR3 is TGTGCCAGCAGCTTATTTGTGCCGACAGGGCGAGAGACCCAGTACTTC.

This clonotype was picked up a small number of times. The J gene is TRBJ1-2, the V gene TRBV6-1, with D unresolved. The V end lost 6 bases, the J end lost 3 bases, and 17 bases lay between the germline ends. CDR3 size: 15 residues. The germline V gene has CDR1 MNHNS and CDR2 SASEGT. The CDR3 DNA sequence: TGTGCCAGCAGCGTACGTTTGGGCGGCTACTATGGCTACACCTTC. Its protein product is CASSVRLGGYYGYTF.

V and J are TRBV5-5 and TRBJ1-5, with TRBD1 as a possible D gene (5 bases). The CDR3 has 14 amino acids. From germline, CDR1 is SGHKS and CDR2 YYEKEE (reference sequence). Deletions cut 4 bases from V and 0 bases from J, with 8 bases between. Here the CDR3 DNA reads TGTGCCAGCAGCAGGACAATTAGCAATCAGCCCCAGCATTTT. Its protein product is CASSRTISNQPQHF.

A few counts support this clonotype. The chain is built from TRBV27 and TRBJ2-7, with D perhaps TRBD1 or TRBD2 (5 bases each). This CDR3 is built from 15 residues. V was clipped by 8 bases and J by 4 bases, with 21 bases between them. Per germline, CDR1 MNHEY and CDR2 SMNVEV (reference sequence). CDR3 region: CASRNTGTPNYEQYF. As DNA, the CDR3 is TGTGCCAGCCGGAATACCGGGACGCCCAATTACGAGCAGTACTTC.

This clonotype came up a few times. V and J are TRBV12-3 or TRBV12-4 and TRBJ2-7; maybe TRBD2 (7 bases). Trimming removed 7 bases from V and 0 bases from J, with 22 bases in between. The CDR3 is 17 amino acids. CDR3: CASKQSRGASGSYEQYF. In DNA form, the CDR3 reads TGTGCCAGCAAACAAAGTAGGGGGGCTAGCGGCTCCTACGAGCAGTACTTC.

V usage is TRBV18 and J usage is TRBJ2-7; D gene unclear. Per germline, CDR1 KGHSH and CDR2 LQKENI. The CDR3 covers 14 residues. Trimming removed 0 bases from V and 0 bases from J, with 6 bases in between. CDR3 in amino acids: CASSPPGNSYEQYF. The CDR3 DNA sequence: TGTGCCAGCTCACCACCGGGAAACTCCTACGAGCAGTACTTC.

This clonotype was recorded many times. The chain links TRBV12-3 or TRBV12-4 to TRBJ1-3; 10 bases fit TRBD1. The CDR3 sequence is 14 residues long. Trimming took 3 bases from V and 6 from J; bases not matched to a gene: 2. The CDR3 region has the DNA TGTGCCAGCAGTTTCGGGACAGGGGAAAACACCATATATTTT. This encodes CASSFGTGENTIYF.